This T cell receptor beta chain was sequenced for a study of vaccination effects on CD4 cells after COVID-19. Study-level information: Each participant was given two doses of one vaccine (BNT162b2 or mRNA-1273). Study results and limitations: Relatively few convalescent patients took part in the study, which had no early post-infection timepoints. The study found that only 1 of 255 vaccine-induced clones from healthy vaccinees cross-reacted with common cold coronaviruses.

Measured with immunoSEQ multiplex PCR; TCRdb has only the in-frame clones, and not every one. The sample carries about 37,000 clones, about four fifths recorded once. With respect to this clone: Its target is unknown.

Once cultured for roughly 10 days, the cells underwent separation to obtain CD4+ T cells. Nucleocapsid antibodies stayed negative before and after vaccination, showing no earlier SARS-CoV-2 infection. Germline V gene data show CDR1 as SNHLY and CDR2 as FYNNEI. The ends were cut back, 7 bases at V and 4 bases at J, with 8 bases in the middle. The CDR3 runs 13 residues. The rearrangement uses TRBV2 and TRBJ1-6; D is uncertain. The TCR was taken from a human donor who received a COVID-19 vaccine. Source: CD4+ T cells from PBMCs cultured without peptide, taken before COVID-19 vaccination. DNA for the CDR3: TGTGCCAGCATCCCCCAATATAATTCACCCCTCCACTTT. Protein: CASIPQYNSPLHF.